One sample yielded the 21 T cell receptor beta chains listed below, sequenced in a study of OX40 agonist ivuxolimab in advanced cancers. Profiling relied on immunoSEQ multiplex PCR, and the TCRdb table lists in-frame clones only, not all of them. The table shows about 60,000 clones, with roughly 86% occurring only once. The sequenced sample was CD4+ or CD8+ T cells sorted from blood, obtained in a trial of the OX40 agonist ivuxolimab. The receptor source for this set is an adult with an advanced solid tumor such as melanoma, head and neck, liver or kidney cancer.

This chain links TRBV5-4 with TRBJ2-7; possibly TRBD2 for D (5 bases). This CDR3 region has 15 residues. CDR1 is SGHNT, CDR2 YYREEE, per germline (reference sequence). Trimming pared 0 bases from V and 2 bases from J, leaving 12 bases between. CDR3 DNA sequence: TGTGCCAGCAGCTTGGGGGGAGAATTCGCCTACGAGCAGTACTTC. Its translation is CASSLGGEFAYEQYF.

The chain recombines TRBV5-4 with TRBJ2-4, with D possibly matching TRBD1 (5 bases). This CDR3 has 16 residues. Germline CDR1 reads SGHNT; CDR2 reads YYREEE (reference sequence). The V and J ends lost 2 bases and 0 bases respectively, with 12 bases between them. This CDR3 is CASSFRGAIAKNIQYF. As DNA, the CDR3 is TGTGCCAGCAGCTTTAGGGGCGCGATAGCCAAAAACATTCAGTACTTC.

The chain carries TRBV5-1 and TRBJ1-2; no clear D gene. The V end was cut by 0 bases, the J end by 8 bases, with 11 bases between. Germline CDR1 reads SGHRS; CDR2 reads YFSETQ. CDR3 length: 13 amino acids. The CDR3 nucleotides read TGCGCCAGCAGCTTGGCCGGCGAGAGGGGCTACACCTTC. Encoded protein: CASSLAGERGYTF.

This clone was counted a single time. The J gene is TRBJ2-1, the V gene TRBV5-6; the D gene is possibly TRBD2 (5 bases). Germline CDR1 reads SGHDT; CDR2 reads YYEEEE. Between the trimmed V and J ends, which lost 3 bases and 0 bases, there was a span of 10 bases. The CDR3 length is 15 residues. The CDR3 DNA is TGTGCCAGCAGCTCGGACTGGAGCTCCTACAATGAGCAGTTCTTC. This gives the protein CASSSDWSSYNEQFF.

This chain links TRBV6-5 with TRBJ2-7; 11 positions match TRBD2. J was trimmed by 10 bases and V by 2 bases; bases with no gene match: 4. Germline V CDR1 and CDR2: MNHEY, SVGAGI. CDR3 length equals 13 residues. The CDR3 sequence is CASSYGLAGPQYF. DNA of the CDR3: TGTGCCAGCAGTTACGGACTAGCGGGCCCCCAGTACTTC.

CDR3: CASGLDGSGNTIYF. The CDR3 DNA sequence: TGTGCTAGTGGTTTGGACGGCTCTGGAAACACCATATATTTT. This sequence joins TRBV12-5 and TRBJ1-3; D is unclear. The CDR3 length is 14 residues. The V and J ends lost 1 base and 0 bases respectively, with 4 bases between them. Germline CDR1 is LGHNT and CDR2 is FRNRAP.

The gene calls are TRBV13 and TRBJ2-3; 9 bases line up with TRBD2. V dropped 5 bases and J dropped 4; count of bases not matched to a gene: 10. The CDR3 loop spans 16 amino acids. Germline V gene data show CDR1 as PRHDT and CDR2 as FYEKMQ (reference sequence). In DNA, the CDR3 is TGTGCCAGCAGCAACTCTCGCGGGGGGGCCCCAGATACGCAGTATTTT. The encoded protein is CASSNSRGGAPDTQYF.

The rearrangement joins TRBV5-1 to TRBJ2-2, with 8 bases that match TRBD1. This CDR3 region has 14 residues. V trimming: 6 bases; J trimming: 3 bases; junction bases outside the gene matches: 4. Germline V gives CDR1 SGHRS, CDR2 YFSETQ. The DNA of the CDR3 is TGCGCCAGCAAACCAGGGGGCGACACCGGGGAGCTGTTTTTT. This codes for CASKPGGDTGELFF.

The rearrangement links TRBV5-1 to TRBJ1-1, with TRBD1 identical over 12 bases. Germline loops: CDR1 SGHRS, CDR2 YFSETQ. V lost 4 bases and J lost 11; bases outside the gene matches: 9. The CDR3 runs 14 residues. The CDR3 DNA follows: TGCGCCAGCAGCCAGGGGACAGGGGGCGGAACGGCTTTCTTT. This gives the protein CASSQGTGGGTAFF.

The rearrangement joins TRBV7-9 to TRBJ1-3; D is undetermined. The CDR3 runs to 15 residues. The germline V gene has CDR1 SEHNR and CDR2 FQNEAQ (reference sequence). V lost 5 bases, J lost 4 bases, and 15 bases lay in between. The chain's CDR3 is CASSVTGKAGNTIYF. The CDR3 nucleotides are TGTGCCAGCAGCGTCACGGGGAAGGCCGGAAACACCATATATTTT. Based on the CDR3 plus reference TRBV7-9 and TRBJ1-3, the full variable domain is DTGVSQNPRHKITKRGQNVTFRCDPISEHNRLYWYRQTLGQGPEFLTYFQNEAQLEKSRLLSDRFSAERPKGSFSTLEIQRTEQGDSAMYLCASSVTGKAGNTIYFGEGSWLTVV.

The chain links TRBV7-7 to TRBJ1-1, with no clear D. V lost 7 bases to trimming and J lost 1 base, with 7 bases between them. Germline CDR1 is SSHAT and CDR2 is FNYEAQ (reference sequence). The CDR3 has 12 residues. The CDR3 DNA is TGTGCCAGCAAAGGAAAGAACACTGAAGCTTTCTTT. Translating gives CASKGKNTEAFF.

The table lists this clone with a count of one. CDR3 residues: CASRKTSGNEQFF. The DNA of the CDR3 is TGTGCCAGCAGAAAGACTAGCGGCAATGAGCAGTTCTTC. V gene TRBV2 combines with J gene TRBJ2-1, with 9 bases identical to TRBD2. Germline values: CDR1 SNHLY, CDR2 FYNNEI. The J segment lost 6 bases and the V segment lost 6 bases, leaving 3 bases of the junction unmatched. CDR3 length equals 13 residues.

This clone was counted between two and nine times. V gene TRBV5-1 combines with J gene TRBJ2-7, with D possibly being TRBD1 (6 bases). Germline CDR1 and CDR2: SGHRS and YFSETQ. V was shortened by 0 bases and J by 5 bases, with 15 bases between the two germline ends. This CDR3 has 15 amino acids. For the CDR3, the DNA is TGCGCCAGCAGCTTGGAAGGGGGTTTGGGAAACGAGCAGTACTTC. This sequence encodes CASSLEGGLGNEQYF.

J is TRBJ2-2 and V is TRBV11-3; 9 bases fit TRBD1. With V trimmed by 4 bases and J by 4 bases, 7 bases remained unmatched. The CDR3 extends over 16 amino acids. CDR1 SGHNT and CDR2 YENEEA come from the germline V gene. The CDR3, as DNA: TGTGCCAGCAGCTCACACACGGGACAGGGCACCGGGGAGCTGTTTTTT. Protein: CASSSHTGQGTGELFF.

This clone was observed a single time. The chain carries TRBV15 and TRBJ2-6; D possibly corresponds to TRBD2 (6 bases). Germline assignment: CDR1 LNHNV and CDR2 YYDKDF (reference sequence). V gave up 0 bases and J gave up 2 bases, with 14 bases separating them. The CDR3 sequence is 18 residues long. The CDR3 nucleotides are TGTGCCACCAGCAGAGATCTGCCCCGGAGGGCTGGGGCCAACGTCCTGACTTTC. Translating it yields CATSRDLPRRAGANVLTF.

The V and J genes are TRBV4-2 and TRBJ1-5, with D unclear. The V end lost 1 base, the J end lost 1 base, and 5 bases lay between the germline ends. The CDR3 extends over 14 amino acids. Germline lookup yields CDR1 LGHNA and CDR2 YNFKEQ. The CDR3 protein is CASSQGQSNQPQHF. As DNA, the CDR3 is TGTGCCAGCAGCCAAGGTCAAAGCAATCAGCCCCAGCATTTT.

The chain uses TRBV19 and TRBJ2-2, with 8 bases identical to TRBD1. The CDR3 has 20 residues. Germline values: CDR1 LNHDA, CDR2 SQIVND (reference sequence). The V segment lost 7 bases and the J segment 3 bases; nucleotides outside the gene matches: 22. CDR3 nucleotides: TGTGCCAGTACCACCCGGGGCAGGGGGCAAAATACCCCGCACACCGGGGAGCTGTTTTTT. Translation gives CASTTRGRGQNTPHTGELFF.

The V and J genes are TRBV9 and TRBJ1-1; D unclear. In germline, CDR1 is SGDLS, CDR2 YYNGEE. The CDR3 runs to 14 residues. The ends were cut back, 4 bases at V and 2 bases at J, with 12 bases in the middle. This CDR3 is CASSMSGLNTEAFF. CDR3 coding DNA: TGTGCCAGCAGCATGAGTGGACTAAACACTGAAGCTTTCTTT.

The chain couples TRBV19 to TRBJ1-2, with D perhaps TRBD1 (5 bases). This CDR3 is 15 amino acids long. Germline V gene sequence: CDR1 LNHDA, CDR2 SQIVND (reference sequence). Trimming shortened V by 4 bases and J by 2 bases, and 14 bases separated the two germline ends. This CDR3 is CASSTRDGLNYGYTF. Written as DNA, the CDR3 is TGTGCCAGTAGTACCCGGGACGGGTTGAACTATGGCTACACCTTC.

The CDR3 reads CASSAGGNYGYTF. The CDR3 nucleotides read TGTGCCAGCAGCGCAGGGGGCAACTATGGCTACACCTTC. The gene calls are TRBV9 and TRBJ1-2; the match to TRBD1 covers 8 bases. Looked up from germline, CDR1 is SGDLS and CDR2 is YYNGEE. V lost 3 bases and J lost 2; bases outside the gene matches: 0. The CDR3 is 13 amino acids.

V gene TRBV5-5 combines with J gene TRBJ1-4; D possibly corresponds to TRBD1 (6 bases). The ends were cut back, 7 bases at V and 2 bases at J, with 9 bases in the middle. Germline loops: CDR1 SGHKS, CDR2 YYEKEE (reference sequence). This CDR3 contains 13 residues. CDR3 sequence: CASGGQTNEKLFF. The CDR3 DNA is TGTGCCAGCGGCGGACAGACTAATGAAAAACTGTTTTTT. The full variable domain, rest sourced from reference TRBV5-5 and TRBJ1-4, is DAGVTQSPTHLIKTRGQQVTLRCSPISGHKSVSWYQQVLGQGPQFIFQYYEKEERGRGNFPDRFSARQFPNYSSELNVNALLLGDSALYLCASGGQTNEKLFFGSGTQLSVL.